Listed below are T cell receptor beta chains from one sample, sequenced in a study of T cells after yellow fever vaccination. TCRdb used MiXCR to reprocess the 5' RACE reads, holding one entry per CDR3 protein. The sample records some 130,000 distinct CDR3 sequences, 5% to 7.5% being singletons. This material consisted of CD4+ T cells sorted from PBMCs, taken 10 days after the yellow fever booster vaccination. The receptors shown here come from a man younger than 40 who received the YFV17D yellow fever vaccine. CDR3s include the opening cysteine and the closing phenylalanine or tryptophan. D genes are given only for firm matches. Some rows have no size entry. The others give once, few or many, or a class for an expanded clone.

j_call d_call clone_size v_call cdr3_nt cdr3_aa
TRBJ1-5 . many TRBV29-1 TGCAGCGTTGGAGATCCGGGACAGCCCCAGCATTTT CSVGDPGQPQHF
TRBJ2-7 . many TRBV5-6 TGTGCCAGCAGCTTGACGGGATCGAGCTACGAGCAGTACTTC CASSLTGSSYEQYF
TRBJ2-3 . many TRBV20-1 TGCAGTGCTAGGTTCTTCGGGGGCGATACGCAGTATTTT CSARFFGGDTQYF
TRBJ1-5 . many TRBV7-2 TGTGCCAGCACTACAGGGTCTAGCAATCAGCCCCAGCATTTT CASTTGSSNQPQHF
TRBJ2-2 TRBD1 many TRBV7-2 TGTGCCAGCAGCTTCTTGGACAGGGGAGGCGAGCTGTTTTTT CASSFLDRGGELFF
TRBJ2-3 . few TRBV29-1 TGCAGCGTTGATTTGACGTCCGGGTCAGATACGCAGTATTTT CSVDLTSGSDTQYF
TRBJ2-3 . many TRBV11-1 TGTGCCAGCAGCTTAGGACAGCAGAGGGAGCCAAGCACAGATACGCAGTATTTT CASSLGQQREPSTDTQYF
TRBJ1-1 . many TRBV7-2 TGTGCCAGCAGCCCCGGGAGAGGGACCACCTACACTGAAGCTTTCTTT CASSPGRGTTYTEAFF
TRBJ2-1 TRBD2 few TRBV5-1 TGCGCCAGCAGCCTCAGGGAGGGCATCCACAATGAGCAGTTCTTC CASSLREGIHNEQFF
TRBJ2-7 . many TRBV27 TGTGCCAGCAGTTATTCTAGTATCTACGAGCAGTACTTC CASSYSSIYEQYF
TRBJ2-3 TRBD1 many TRBV18 TGTGCCAGCTCACCACGGACAGGGGACGGCACAGATACGCAGTATTTT CASSPRTGDGTDTQYF
TRBJ2-5 . many TRBV20-1 TGCAGTGCTAGGGCCCCCCCGGGGACCCAGGAGACCCAGTACTTC CSARAPPGTQETQYF
TRBJ2-3 . many TRBV18 TGTGCCAGCTCACCACAACAGTTAGGAGATACGCAGTATTTT CASSPQQLGDTQYF
TRBJ2-7 TRBD1 . TRBV7-6 TGTGCCAGCAGCCTTGGCCAGGGGGCGAAGGAGCAGTACTTC CASSLGQGAKEQYF
TRBJ1-2 TRBD1 few TRBV20-1 TGCAGTGCCGGCGGCGGACAGGGGGCTTCTAACTATGGCTACACCTTC CSAGGGQGASNYGYTF